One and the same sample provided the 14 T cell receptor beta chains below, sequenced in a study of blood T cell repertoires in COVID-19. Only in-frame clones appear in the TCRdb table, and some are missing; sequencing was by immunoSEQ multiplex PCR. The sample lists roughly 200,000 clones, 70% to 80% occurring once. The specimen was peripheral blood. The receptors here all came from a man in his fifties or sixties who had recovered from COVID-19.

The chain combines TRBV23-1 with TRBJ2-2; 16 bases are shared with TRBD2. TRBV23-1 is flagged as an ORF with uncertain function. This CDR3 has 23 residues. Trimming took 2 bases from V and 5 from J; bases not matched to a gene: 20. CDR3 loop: CASSQPCPGLAGGRGGVTGELFF. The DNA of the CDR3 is TGCGCCAGCAGTCAACCTTGCCCGGGACTAGCGGGAGGGCGAGGGGGGGTGACCGGGGAGCTGTTTTTT.

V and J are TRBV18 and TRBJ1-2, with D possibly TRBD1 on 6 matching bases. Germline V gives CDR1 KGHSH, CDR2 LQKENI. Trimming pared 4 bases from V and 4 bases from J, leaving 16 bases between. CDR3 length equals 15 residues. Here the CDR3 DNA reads TGTGCCAGCTCACTAACCGTAACGGACAGCTATGGCTACACCTTC. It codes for CASSLTVTDSYGYTF. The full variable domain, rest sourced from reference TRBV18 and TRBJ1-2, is NAGVMQNPRHLVRRRGQEARLRCSPMKGHSHVYWYRQLPEEGLKFMVYLQKENIIDESGMPKERFSAEFPKEGPSILRIQQVVRGDSAAYFCASSLTVTDSYGYTFGSGTRLTVV.

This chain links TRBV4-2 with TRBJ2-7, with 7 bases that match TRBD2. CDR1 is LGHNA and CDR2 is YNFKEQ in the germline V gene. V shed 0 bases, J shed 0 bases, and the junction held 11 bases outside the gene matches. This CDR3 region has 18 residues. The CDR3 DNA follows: TGTGCCAGCAGCCAAGAGTACTTGGGTGGCGGGAGCTCCTACGAGCAGTACTTC. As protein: CASSQEYLGGGSSYEQYF.

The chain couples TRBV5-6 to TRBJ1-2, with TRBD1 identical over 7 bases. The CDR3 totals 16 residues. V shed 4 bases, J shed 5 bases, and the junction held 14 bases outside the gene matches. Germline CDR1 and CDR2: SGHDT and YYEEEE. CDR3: CASSPGRDRVLYGYTF. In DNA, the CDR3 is TGTGCCAGCAGCCCGGGGCGTGACAGGGTTTTGTATGGCTACACCTTC.

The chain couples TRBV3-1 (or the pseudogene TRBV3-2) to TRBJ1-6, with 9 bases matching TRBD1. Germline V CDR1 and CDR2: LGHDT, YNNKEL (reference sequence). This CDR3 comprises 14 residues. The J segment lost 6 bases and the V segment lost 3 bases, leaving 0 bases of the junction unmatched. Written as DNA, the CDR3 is TGTGCCAGCAGCCAGGGACAGGGTAATTCACCCCTCCACTTT. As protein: CASSQGQGNSPLHF.

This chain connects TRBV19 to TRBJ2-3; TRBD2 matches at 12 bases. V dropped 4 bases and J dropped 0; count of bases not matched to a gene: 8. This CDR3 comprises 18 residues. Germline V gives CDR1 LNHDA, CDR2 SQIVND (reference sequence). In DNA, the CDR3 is TGTGCCAGTAGTACGAGGACTAGCGGGACTCTAAGCACAGATACGCAGTATTTT. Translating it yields CASSTRTSGTLSTDTQYF. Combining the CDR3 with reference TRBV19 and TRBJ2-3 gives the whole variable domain DGGITQSPKYLFRKEGQNVTLSCEQNLNHDAMYWYRQDPGQGLRLIYYSQIVNDFQKGDIAEGYSVSREKKESFPLTVTSAQKNPTAFYLCASSTRTSGTLSTDTQYFGPGTRLTVL.

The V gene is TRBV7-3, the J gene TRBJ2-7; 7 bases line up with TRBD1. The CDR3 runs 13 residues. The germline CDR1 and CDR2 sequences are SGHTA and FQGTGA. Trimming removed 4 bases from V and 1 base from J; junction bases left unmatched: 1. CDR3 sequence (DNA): TGTGCCAGCAGCTGGGACAGTTCCTACGAGCAGTACTTC. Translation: CASSWDSSYEQYF.

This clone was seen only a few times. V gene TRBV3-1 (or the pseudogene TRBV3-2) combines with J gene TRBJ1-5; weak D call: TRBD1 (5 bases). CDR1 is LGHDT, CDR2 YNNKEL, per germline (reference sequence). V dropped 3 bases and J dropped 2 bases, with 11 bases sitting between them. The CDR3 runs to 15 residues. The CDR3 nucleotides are TGTGCCAGCAGCCAGTCAGGGAATCGCAATCAGCCCCAGCATTTT. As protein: CASSQSGNRNQPQHF.

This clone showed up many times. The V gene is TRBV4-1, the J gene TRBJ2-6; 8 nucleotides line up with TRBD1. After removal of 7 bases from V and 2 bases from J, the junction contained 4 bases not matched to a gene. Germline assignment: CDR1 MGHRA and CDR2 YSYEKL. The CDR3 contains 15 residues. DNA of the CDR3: TGCGCCAGCACCTCGACAGGGGCTGGGGCCAACGTCCTGACTTTC. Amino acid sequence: CASTSTGAGANVLTF.

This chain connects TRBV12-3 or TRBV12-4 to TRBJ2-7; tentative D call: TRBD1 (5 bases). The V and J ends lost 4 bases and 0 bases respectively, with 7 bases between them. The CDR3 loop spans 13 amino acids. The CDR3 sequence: CASSWGASYEQYF. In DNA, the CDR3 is TGTGCCAGCAGTTGGGGCGCCTCCTACGAGCAGTACTTC.

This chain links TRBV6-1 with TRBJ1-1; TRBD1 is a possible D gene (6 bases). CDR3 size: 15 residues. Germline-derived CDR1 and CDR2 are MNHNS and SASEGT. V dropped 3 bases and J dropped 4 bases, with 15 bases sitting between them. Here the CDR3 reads CASSEAPGVGTEAFF. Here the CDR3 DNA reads TGTGCCAGCAGTGAGGCTCCAGGGGTCGGCACTGAAGCTTTCTTT.

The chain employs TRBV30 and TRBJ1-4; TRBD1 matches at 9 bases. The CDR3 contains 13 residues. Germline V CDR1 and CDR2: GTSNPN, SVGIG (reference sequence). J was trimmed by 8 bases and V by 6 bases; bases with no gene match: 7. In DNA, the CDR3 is TGTGCCTGTACACAGGGGGCTGGAGAAAAACTGTTTTTT. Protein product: CACTQGAGEKLFF.

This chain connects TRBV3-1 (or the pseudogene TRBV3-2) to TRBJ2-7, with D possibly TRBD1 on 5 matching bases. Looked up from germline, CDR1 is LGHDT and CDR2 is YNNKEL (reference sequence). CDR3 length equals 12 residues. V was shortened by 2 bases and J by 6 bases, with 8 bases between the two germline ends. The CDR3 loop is CASSQRGLEQYF. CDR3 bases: TGTGCCAGCAGCCAAAGGGGCCTCGAGCAGTACTTC.

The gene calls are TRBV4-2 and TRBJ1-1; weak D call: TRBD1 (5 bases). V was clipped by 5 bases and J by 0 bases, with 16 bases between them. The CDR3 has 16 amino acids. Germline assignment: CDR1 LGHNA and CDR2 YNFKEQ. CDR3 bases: TGTGCCAGCAGCTCTAACGCGGGGGGGATGAACACTGAAGCTTTCTTT. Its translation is CASSSNAGGMNTEAFF.